The clone carrying this T cell receptor (beta chain) was recorded a few times. What it binds is unknown. The entry originates in a study of blood T cells in healthy people across ages. Broader study findings: Researchers judged that diversity estimates from one million T cells fell short of true values.

The CDR3 spans 16 residues. Looked up from germline, CDR1 is SGHDT and CDR2 is YYEEEE. The V and J ends lost 4 bases and 1 base respectively, with 15 bases between them. It was with a sample-barcoded 5' primer and a J-beta primer mix that a second PCR of about 6 to 12 cycles was run. TCRdb used MiXCR to reprocess the 5' RACE reads, holding one entry per CDR3 protein. The sample lists approximately 800,000 distinct CDR3 sequences; about 45% were seen once. The sequence came from a man older than 75 in good health. The rearrangement links TRBV5-6 to TRBJ2-1; no reliable D call. Sequencing was performed on blood. The CDR3 region has the DNA TGTGCCAGCAGCCCCGGGTTCTTCTTATCCTACAATGAGCAGTTCTTC. Its translation is CASSPGFFLSYNEQFF.